A single sample is the source of the 10 T cell receptor beta chains below, sequenced in a study of T cell repertoires in cytomegalovirus infection. TCRdb processed the reads anew with MiXCR; each CDR3 protein has one entry. This sample has 60,000 to 85,000 distinct CDR3 sequences, with about 22% found just once. Antigens for these TCRs are unknown. Input material: PBMCs, sequenced either directly or after in vitro stimulation (not recorded which). The receptors shown here come from a human donor in good health (CMV status not recorded). Some clones in this sample may be carry-over from other donors' samples.

The chain carries TRBV27 and TRBJ1-4, with D perhaps matching TRBD1 (5 bases). Trimming cost V 2 bases and J 6 bases, with 13 bases left between them. This CDR3 is 15 amino acids long. Germline CDR1 is MNHEY and CDR2 is SMNVEV (reference sequence). CDR3 DNA sequence: TGTGCCAGCAGTTTAAAAGGACTGACAGATGAAAAACTGTTTTTT. It encodes CASSLKGLTDEKLFF.

This clonotype was observed many times. V gene TRBV7-2 combines with J gene TRBJ2-2; tentatively, D is TRBD2 (5 bases). The CDR3 is made up of 15 amino acids. Germline V gene data show CDR1 as SGHTA and CDR2 as FQGNSA. V was cut by 5 bases and J by 5 bases, with 15 bases left in between. CDR3 sequence (DNA): TGTGCCAGCAGCCCAGTACTAGGGCTAACCGGGGAGCTGTTTTTT. Translating gives CASSPVLGLTGELFF.

Of note for this clonotype: Given a much more abundant clone one base away, this may be a read error. The chain combines TRBV11-2 with TRBJ2-2, with D uncertain. Per the germline V gene, CDR1 is SGHAT and CDR2 is FQNNGV. CDR3 length: 13 amino acids. V was clipped by 2 bases and J by 5 bases, with 6 bases between them. CDR3 in DNA: TGTGCCAGCAGCTTAATAAAAACCGGGGAGCTGTTTTTT. This gives the protein CASSLIKTGELFF.

This clonotype appeared a few times. The chain links TRBV4-3 to TRBJ2-1; either TRBD1 or TRBD2 may supply D (5 bases each). The V gene's germline CDR1 is LGHNA and CDR2 YSLEER. The CDR3 consists of 14 residues. The V gene lost 4 bases and the J gene lost 6 bases, with 13 bases spanning the gap. The CDR3 loop is CASSRGTDSNEQFF. The CDR3 DNA sequence: TGCGCCAGCAGCCGGGGGACCGATAGCAATGAGCAGTTCTTC.

The CDR3: CASTKQGADNEQFF. CDR3 DNA sequence: TGCGCCAGCACCAAACAGGGGGCCGACAATGAGCAGTTCTTC. The V gene is TRBV5-1, the J gene TRBJ2-1, with TRBD1 matching over 9 bases. The V gene end was trimmed by 6 bases and the J gene end by 5 bases; junction bases not matched to a gene: 6. Germline lookup yields CDR1 SGHRS and CDR2 YFSETQ. The CDR3 contains 14 residues.

This clonotype turned up a few times. J is TRBJ2-7 and V is TRBV7-2, with D perhaps matching TRBD1 (5 bases). The germline CDR1 and CDR2 sequences are SGHTA and FQGNSA. The CDR3 runs to 14 residues. V shed 5 bases and J shed 4 bases, with 15 bases lying between them. The CDR3 DNA follows: TGTGCCAGCAGCCTCCGACAGAAACCTTACGAGCAGTACTTC. Its protein product is CASSLRQKPYEQYF.

This clonotype was seen ten or more times. CDR3 sequence: CASSRNDGPQHF. Here the CDR3 DNA reads TGTGCCAGCAGCCGTAACGATGGACCACAGCATTTT. The V gene is TRBV7-2, the J gene TRBJ1-5; no definite D call. V was cut by 5 bases and J by 13 bases, with 15 bases left in between. The CDR3 runs 12 residues. The germline V gene has CDR1 SGHTA and CDR2 FQGNSA.

This clonotype appeared a few times. V is TRBV19 and J is TRBJ2-3; maybe TRBD1 (6 bases). CDR1 and CDR2 (germline): LNHDA, SQIVND (reference sequence). V was shortened by 4 bases and J by 1 base, with 24 bases between the two germline ends. The CDR3 is 19 residues long. CDR3 region: CASSKPQGDLETGTDTQYF. In DNA form, the CDR3 reads TGTGCCAGTAGTAAACCACAGGGCGACTTGGAGACTGGCACAGATACGCAGTATTTT. Supplemented by reference TRBV19 and TRBJ2-3, the full variable domain reads DGGITQSPKYLFRKEGQNVTLSCEQNLNHDAMYWYRQDPGQGLRLIYYSQIVNDFQKGDIAEGYSVSREKKESFPLTVTSAQKNPTAFYLCASSKPQGDLETGTDTQYFGPGTRLTVL.

This clonotype turned up a few times. The chain links TRBV24-1 to TRBJ2-3; D remains unclear. V was pared by 0 bases and J by 2 bases, with 5 bases between. This CDR3 is 14 amino acids long. The V gene's germline CDR1 is KGHDR and CDR2 SFDVKD. CDR3 in amino acids: CATSDLETTDTQYF. CDR3 coding DNA: TGTGCCACCAGTGATTTGGAAACCACAGATACGCAGTATTTT.

The sample holds many counts of this clonotype. The V gene is TRBV7-2, the J gene TRBJ2-1, with TRBD1 matching 8 bases. CDR1 is SGHTA, CDR2 FQGNSA, per germline. The V and J ends lost 5 bases and 2 bases, in that order; junction bases with no gene match: 5. The CDR3 contains 15 residues. Here the CDR3 DNA reads TGTGCCAGCAGCCTTGGACAGGGACCCTACAATGAGCAGTTCTTC. Protein: CASSLGQGPYNEQFF.